The 29 T cell receptor beta chains below were found in one sample sequenced in a study of breast tumors, draining lymph nodes, adjacent tissues. TCRdb passed the multiplex PCR reads through MiXCR, listing each CDR3 protein once. Seen here are about 230,000 distinct CDR3 sequences, around 32% observed once, and the top ten hold 1.3% to 1.5%. Samples came from axillary lymph nodes draining the breast cancer. The specimen was axillary lymph node tissue. Receptors were obtained from a female donor with breast cancer. Some clones in this sample may be carry-over from other donors' samples.

At least ten counts were recorded for this clonotype. The V and J genes are TRBV4-3 and TRBJ2-3; 7 bases match TRBD2. Germline values: CDR1 LGHNA, CDR2 YSLEER. V shed 0 bases and J 8 bases; nucleotides not matched to a gene: 2. This CDR3 region has 13 residues. The CDR3 loop reads CASSQEGGGTQYF. CDR3 sequence (DNA): TGCGCCAGCAGCCAAGAAGGCGGGGGTACGCAGTATTTT.

This clonotype was seen just once. V is TRBV7-3 and J is TRBJ2-6; D uncertain. V lost 4 bases, J lost 18 bases, and 7 bases lay in between. The CDR3 runs 9 residues. Germline V gives CDR1 SGHTA, CDR2 FQGTGA. The CDR3 coding sequence is TGTGCCAGCAGCTCCTTCCCGACTTTC. Protein product: CASSSFPTF.

This chain joins TRBV28 and TRBJ1-2, with a possible D match to TRBD1 (6 bases). In germline, CDR1 is MDHEN, CDR2 SYDVKM. The CDR3 covers 13 residues. Trimming took off 7 bases at V and 1 base at J, with 10 bases between the two ends. CDR3 amino acids: CASTRGGNYGYTF. CDR3 nucleotides: TGTGCCAGCACCAGGGGAGGTAACTATGGCTACACCTTC.

This clonotype showed up just once. The chain is built from TRBV20-1 and TRBJ2-1; 16 nucleotides agree with TRBD2. The CDR3 has 16 residues. Looked up from germline, CDR1 is DFQATT and CDR2 is SNEGSKA (reference sequence). After removal of 2 bases from V and 10 bases from J, the junction contained 8 bases not matched to a gene. The CDR3 spells CSARPGLAGGRGEQFF. Here the CDR3 DNA reads TGCAGTGCTAGACCGGGACTAGCGGGAGGGCGTGGCGAGCAGTTCTTC.

The rearrangement joins TRBV29-1 to TRBJ2-3; 11 bases align to TRBD2. The CDR3 loop spans 15 amino acids. V trimming: 6 bases; J trimming: 0 bases; junction bases outside the gene matches: 5. Germline CDR1 is SQVTM and CDR2 is ANQGSEA. The CDR3 loop is CSVSLAGGSTDTQYF. CDR3 DNA sequence: TGCAGCGTGAGCTTAGCGGGAGGGAGCACAGATACGCAGTATTTT.

This clonotype was seen repeatedly, ten times or more. CDR3: CASSPEDRVQDTQYF. As DNA, the CDR3 is TGTGCCAGCAGCCCGGAGGACAGGGTACAAGATACGCAGTATTTT. V is TRBV7-6 and J is TRBJ2-3; TRBD1 aligns across 8 bases. This CDR3 contains 15 residues. Trimming removed 5 bases from V and 5 bases from J; junction bases left unmatched: 9. Germline CDR1 SGHVS, CDR2 FNYEAQ. Complete variable domain (other parts from reference TRBV7-6 and TRBJ2-3): GAGVSQSPRYKVTKRGQDVALRCDPISGHVSLYWYRQALGQGPEFLTYFNYEAQQDKSGLPNDRFSAERPEGSISTLTIQRTEQRDSAMYRCASSPEDRVQDTQYFGPGTRLTVL.

This clonotype was recorded many times. The chain recombines TRBV6-2 or TRBV6-3 with TRBJ2-2; 8 bases align to TRBD1. V shed 4 bases, J shed 1 base, and the junction held 2 bases outside the gene matches. The length of the CDR3 is 15 residues. Germline V gene sequence: CDR1 MNHEY, CDR2 SVGEGT. The CDR3 DNA follows: TGTGCCAGCAGTTTGGGACAGGTGAACACCGGGGAGCTGTTTTTT. As protein: CASSLGQVNTGELFF.

This clonotype was counted ten times or more. This rearrangement joins TRBV5-4 to TRBJ2-7; TRBD1 matches 10 bases. The V segment lost 4 bases and the J segment 4 bases; nucleotides outside the gene matches: 8. Germline loops: CDR1 SGHNT, CDR2 YYREEE (reference sequence). CDR3 size: 15 residues. DNA of the CDR3: TGTGCCAGCAGCGAGGCGGGACAGGGGAAGTACGAGCAGTACTTC. Protein sequence: CASSEAGQGKYEQYF.

As for this clonotype: The final CDR3 position lacks the conserved phenylalanine or tryptophan, pointing to a likely read error. Written as DNA, the CDR3 is TGTGCCAGCAGCGGGGACGGGCTGAACACTGAAGCTTTCGTT. This sequence encodes CASSGDGLNTEAFV. This chain connects TRBV7-6 to TRBJ1-1, with D tentatively TRBD1 (5 bases). Germline CDR1 and CDR2: SGHVS and FNYEAQ. The V end lost 5 bases, the J end lost 0 bases, and 10 bases lay between the germline ends. The CDR3 contains 14 residues.

In its sample, this clonotype was seen a few times. The chain recombines TRBV6-6 with TRBJ1-1, with 7 bases that match TRBD1. In germline, CDR1 is MNHNY, CDR2 SVGAGI (reference sequence). The CDR3 is made up of 17 amino acids. Trimming cost V 9 bases and J 1 base; bases outside gene matches: 17. Here the CDR3 reads CARGKDRALIRNTEAFF. The CDR3 bases are TGTGCCAGGGGAAAAGACAGGGCGCTAATAAGGAACACTGAAGCTTTCTTT.

This clonotype appeared many times. V and J are TRBV3-1 and TRBJ2-7; the D is unclear. Germline values: CDR1 LGHDT, CDR2 YNNKEL (reference sequence). The CDR3 covers 12 residues. Deletions cut 4 bases from V and 2 bases from J, with 6 bases between. DNA for the CDR3: TGTGCCAGCAGCCTATACCCCTACGAGCAGTACTTC. Translation: CASSLYPYEQYF.

In this sample, this clonotype turned up once. The gene calls are TRBV11-2 and TRBJ2-3, with D uncertain. CDR1 and CDR2 from the germline V gene are SGHAT and FQNNGV. V shed 3 bases and J shed 5 bases, with 12 bases lying between them. The CDR3 sequence is 14 residues long. CDR3 sequence reads: CASSFLRAVDTQYF. CDR3 sequence (DNA): TGTGCCAGCAGCTTCCTTCGGGCCGTAGATACGCAGTATTTT.

The genes are TRBV9 and TRBJ1-4; a possible D gene is TRBD1 (5 bases). The CDR3 is 16 residues long. V dropped 2 bases and J dropped 7 bases, with 18 bases sitting between them. CDR1 and CDR2 from the germline V gene are SGDLS and YYNGEE. The CDR3 bases are TGTGCCAGCAGCGTGCTAGGGGCCCCTGGCAGTGAAAAACTGTTTTTT. As protein: CASSVLGAPGSEKLFF.

This rearrangement joins TRBV4-1 to TRBJ2-2, with D possibly being TRBD2 (6 bases). This CDR3 contains 15 residues. Germline lookup yields CDR1 MGHRA and CDR2 YSYEKL. V shed 7 bases and J shed 4 bases, with 16 bases lying between them. CDR3 protein: CASNRDPGGTGELFF. CDR3 DNA: TGCGCCAGCAACCGGGACCCCGGGGGCACCGGGGAGCTGTTTTTT.

The chain recombines TRBV11-2 with TRBJ2-5; TRBD2 matches 11 bases. The V gene's germline CDR1 is SGHAT and CDR2 FQNNGV. This CDR3 is 16 amino acids long. Trimming cost V 5 bases and J 4 bases; bases outside gene matches: 9. CDR3 loop: CASSPRGLAGGETQYF. The CDR3 DNA follows: TGTGCCAGCAGCCCCAGAGGGCTAGCGGGAGGAGAGACCCAGTACTTC.

This clonotype was counted ten times or more. Mismatch with germline at one junction end may stem from a read error. The J gene is TRBJ2-7, the V gene TRBV2; weak D call: TRBD1 (5 bases). The CDR3 has 12 amino acids. Germline V gene data show CDR1 as SNHLY and CDR2 as FYNNEI. CDR3 bases: TGTGCCAGCAGTGAAGCCCGACCCAGGGCCCTATTC. This gives the protein CASSEARPRALF. Complete variable domain (other parts from reference TRBV2 and TRBJ2-7): EPEVTQTPSHQVTQMGQEVILRCVPISNHLYFYWYRQILGQKVEFLVSFYNNEISEKSEIFDDQFSVERPDGSNFTLKIRSTKLEDSAMYFCASSEARPRALFGPGTRLTVT.

This clonotype was picked up many times. The rearrangement joins TRBV25-1 to TRBJ2-7; D gene ambiguous. The length of the CDR3 is 14 residues. The ends were cut back, 4 bases at V and 5 bases at J, with 15 bases in the middle. Germline CDR1 and CDR2: MGHDK and SYGVNS. CDR3: CASSVQWSSNEQYF. CDR3 sequence (DNA): TGTGCCAGCAGTGTCCAATGGTCTAGTAACGAGCAGTACTTC.

The table lists this clonotype with a count of one. A much larger clone sits a single nucleotide away, making a read error possible. The chain couples TRBV6-2 or TRBV6-3 to TRBJ1-5, with D tentatively TRBD1 (5 bases). The ends were cut back, 6 bases at V and 4 bases at J, with 16 bases in the middle. Germline V gene data show CDR1 as MNHEY and CDR2 as SVGEGT. CDR3 length: 15 residues. CDR3 protein: CASRAQEAGNQPQHF. As DNA, the CDR3 is TGTGCCAGCAGGGCACAGGAAGCGGGAAATCAGCCCCAGCATTTT.

This clonotype was recorded many times. V usage is TRBV3-1 and J usage is TRBJ2-3, with D unresolved. V shed 4 bases and J shed 7 bases, with 9 bases lying between them. Germline assignment: CDR1 LGHDT and CDR2 YNNKEL (reference sequence). The CDR3 runs 12 residues. In DNA, the CDR3 is TGTGCCAGCAGCCGAAAACTAAATACGCAGTATTTT. Protein sequence: CASSRKLNTQYF.

This chain joins TRBV20-1 and TRBJ2-3; possible D gene TRBD1, 6 bases. V was cut by 2 bases and J by 0 bases, with 12 bases left in between. CDR3 length equals 15 residues. Germline-derived CDR1 and CDR2 are DFQATT and SNEGSKA (reference sequence). The DNA for the CDR3 is TGCAGTGCTAGACAGCCAGGGACAAGCACAGATACGCAGTATTTT. Amino acid sequence: CSARQPGTSTDTQYF.

This clonotype was seen repeatedly, ten times or more. J is TRBJ2-7 and V is TRBV29-1; 9 bases agree with TRBD1. V shed 6 bases, J shed 5 bases, and the junction held 8 bases outside the gene matches. This CDR3 spans 13 amino acids. Germline assignment: CDR1 SQVTM and CDR2 ANQGSEA. CDR3 sequence (DNA): TGCAGCGTGCGGGGACAGGGTTTCAACGAGCAGTACTTC. It yields the protein CSVRGQGFNEQYF.

Concerning this clonotype itself: With a much larger clone just one base away, this may be a read error. The rearrangement joins TRBV27 to TRBJ1-5, with no clear D. This CDR3 is built from 12 residues. Germline CDR1 reads MNHEY; CDR2 reads SMNVEV (reference sequence). Here the CDR3 reads CASSGRNQPRHF. CDR3 nucleotide sequence: TGTGCCAGCAGTGGTCGCAATCAGCCCCGGCATTTT.

The table lists this clonotype with many counts. V and J are TRBV20-1 and TRBJ2-3, with TRBD2 matching 7 bases. This CDR3 spans 14 amino acids. The germline gives CDR1 DFQATT, CDR2 SNEGSKA (reference sequence). Trimming at V came to 3 bases and at J to 6 bases, leaving 9 bases not matched to a gene. The CDR3 loop is CSARPSGTLDTQYF. The DNA of the CDR3 is TGCAGTGCTAGGCCTAGCGGCACTCTGGATACGCAGTATTTT.

The DNA of the CDR3 is TGTGCCAGCAGCTCGACAGGGACCGAAGAGACCCAGTACTTC. The encoded protein is CASSSTGTEETQYF. The rearrangement uses TRBV7-2 and TRBJ2-5, with 7 bases lining up with TRBD1. The CDR3 is 14 amino acids. V was clipped by 4 bases and J by 3 bases; unmatched bases: 5. Germline CDR1 SGHTA, CDR2 FQGNSA.

With regard to this clonotype: With a much larger clone just one base away, this may be a read error. This rearrangement joins TRBV24-1 to TRBJ2-5, with 9 bases lining up with TRBD2. The CDR3 consists of 16 residues. Germline values: CDR1 KGHDR, CDR2 SFDVKD. After removal of 6 bases from V and 5 bases from J, the junction contained 12 bases not matched to a gene. This CDR3 is CATSSRNSGSVETQYF. The CDR3 DNA is TGTGCCACCAGTTCGCGTAATAGCGGGAGTGTGGAGACCCAGTACTTC.

This clonotype was seen at least ten times. The rearrangement uses TRBV18 and TRBJ1-3; D ambiguous. Deletions cut 2 bases from V and 1 base from J, with 3 bases between. Germline values: CDR1 KGHSH, CDR2 LQKENI. The CDR3 is 13 amino acids. This chain's CDR3 is CASSPESGNTIYF. The CDR3 bases are TGTGCCAGCTCACCAGAATCTGGAAACACCATATATTTT.

The V call is TRBV5-1, the J call TRBJ1-5; 8 nucleotides line up with TRBD1. V dropped 4 bases and J dropped 1; count of bases not matched to a gene: 31. The CDR3 is 24 amino acids. Germline assignment: CDR1 SGHRS and CDR2 YFSETQ. CDR3 coding DNA: TGCGCCAGCAGCCCCGTTCGCGAACACCGGGGAAGGACAGGGAACCCTAAGAGCAATCAGCCCCAGCATTTT. Translation: CASSPVREHRGRTGNPKSNQPQHF.

In this sample, this clonotype turned up many times. This sequence joins TRBV4-3 and TRBJ2-1; 12 nucleotides agree with TRBD2. J lost 12 bases, V lost 4 bases, and 10 bases had no gene match. This CDR3 is built from 15 residues. CDR1 LGHNA and CDR2 YSLEER come from the germline V gene. CDR3 DNA sequence: TGCGCCAGCAGCCCTGGGAGACTAGCGGGAGCGGGGCAGTTCTTC. Amino acids: CASSPGRLAGAGQFF.

There are many counts of this clonotype. V is TRBV19 and J is TRBJ2-1, with 8 bases matching TRBD2. The V gene end was trimmed by 6 bases and the J gene end by 4 bases; junction bases not matched to a gene: 8. The CDR3 loop spans 15 amino acids. Per germline, CDR1 LNHDA and CDR2 SQIVND (reference sequence). The CDR3 reads CASRLAEGVYNEQFF. Here the CDR3 DNA reads TGTGCCAGTAGACTAGCGGAGGGAGTGTACAATGAGCAGTTCTTC.